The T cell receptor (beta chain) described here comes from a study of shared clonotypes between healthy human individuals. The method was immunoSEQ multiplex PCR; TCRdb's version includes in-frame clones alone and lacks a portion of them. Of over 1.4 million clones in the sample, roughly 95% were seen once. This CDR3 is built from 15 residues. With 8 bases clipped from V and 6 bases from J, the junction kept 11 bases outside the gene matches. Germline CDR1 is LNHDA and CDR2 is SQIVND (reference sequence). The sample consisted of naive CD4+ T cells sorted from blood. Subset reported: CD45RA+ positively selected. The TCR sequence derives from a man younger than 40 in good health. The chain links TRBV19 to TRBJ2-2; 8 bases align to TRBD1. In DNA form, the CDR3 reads TGTGCCAGTCAGACGACAGGGGCCAAGGCCGGGGAGCTGTTTTTT. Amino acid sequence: CASQTTGAKAGELFF.